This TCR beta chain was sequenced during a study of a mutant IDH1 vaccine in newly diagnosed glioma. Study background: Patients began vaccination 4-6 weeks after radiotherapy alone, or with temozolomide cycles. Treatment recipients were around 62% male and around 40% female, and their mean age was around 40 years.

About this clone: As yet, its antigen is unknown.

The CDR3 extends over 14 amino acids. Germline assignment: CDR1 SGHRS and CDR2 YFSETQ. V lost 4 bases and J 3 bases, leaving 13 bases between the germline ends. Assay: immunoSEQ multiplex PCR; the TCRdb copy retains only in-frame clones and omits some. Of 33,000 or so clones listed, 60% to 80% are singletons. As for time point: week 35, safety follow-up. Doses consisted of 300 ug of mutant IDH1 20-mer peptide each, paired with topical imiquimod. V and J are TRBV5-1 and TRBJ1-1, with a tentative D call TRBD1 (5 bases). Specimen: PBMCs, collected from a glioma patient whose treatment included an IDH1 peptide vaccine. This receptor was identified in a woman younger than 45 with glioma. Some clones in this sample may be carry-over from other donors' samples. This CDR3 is CASSTRDGDTEAFF. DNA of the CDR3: TGCGCCAGCAGCACCAGGGACGGGGACACTGAAGCTTTCTTT.